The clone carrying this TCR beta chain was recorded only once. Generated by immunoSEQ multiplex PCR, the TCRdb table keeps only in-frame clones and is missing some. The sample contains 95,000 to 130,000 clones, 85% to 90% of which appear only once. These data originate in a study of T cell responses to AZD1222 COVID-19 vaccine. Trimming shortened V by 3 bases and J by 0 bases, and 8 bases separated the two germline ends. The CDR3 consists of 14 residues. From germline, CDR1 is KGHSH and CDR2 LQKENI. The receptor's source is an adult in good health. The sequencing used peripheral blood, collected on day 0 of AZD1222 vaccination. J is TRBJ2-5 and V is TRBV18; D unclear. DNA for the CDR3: TGTGCCAGCTCACCTACCGGTTACCAAGAGACCCAGTACTTC. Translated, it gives CASSPTGYQETQYF. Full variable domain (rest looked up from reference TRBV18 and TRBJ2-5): NAGVMQNPRHLVRRRGQEARLRCSPMKGHSHVYWYRQLPEEGLKFMVYLQKENIIDESGMPKERFSAEFPKEGPSILRIQQVVRGDSAAYFCASSPTGYQETQYFGPGTRLLVL.